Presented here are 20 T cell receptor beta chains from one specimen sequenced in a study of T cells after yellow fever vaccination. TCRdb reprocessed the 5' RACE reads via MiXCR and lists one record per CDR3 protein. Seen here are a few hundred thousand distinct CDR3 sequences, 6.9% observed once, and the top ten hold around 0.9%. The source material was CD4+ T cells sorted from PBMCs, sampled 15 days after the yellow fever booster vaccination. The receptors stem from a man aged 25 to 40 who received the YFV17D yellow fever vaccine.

Here the CDR3 DNA reads TGTGCCAGCAGCCCTTCGACAGGGATGGAGCCCCAGCATTTT. Translation: CASSPSTGMEPQHF. The chain recombines TRBV9 with TRBJ1-5, with 7 positions matching TRBD1. With 4 bases clipped from V and 8 bases from J, the junction kept 9 bases outside the gene matches. The CDR3 consists of 14 residues. The V gene's germline CDR1 is SGDLS and CDR2 YYNGEE.

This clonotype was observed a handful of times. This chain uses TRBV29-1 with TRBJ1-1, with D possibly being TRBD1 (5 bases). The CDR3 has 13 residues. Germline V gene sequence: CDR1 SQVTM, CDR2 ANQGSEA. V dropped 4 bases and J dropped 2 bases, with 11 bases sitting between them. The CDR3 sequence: CSVVGQGNTEAFF. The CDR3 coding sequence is TGCAGCGTTGTCGGCCAGGGAAACACTGAAGCTTTCTTT.

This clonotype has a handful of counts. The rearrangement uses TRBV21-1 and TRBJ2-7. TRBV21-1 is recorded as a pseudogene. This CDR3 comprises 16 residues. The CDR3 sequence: CASSKISRIFPYEQYF. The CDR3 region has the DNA TGTGCCAGCAGCAAAATTTCGAGGATTTTCCCCTACGAGCAGTACTTC.

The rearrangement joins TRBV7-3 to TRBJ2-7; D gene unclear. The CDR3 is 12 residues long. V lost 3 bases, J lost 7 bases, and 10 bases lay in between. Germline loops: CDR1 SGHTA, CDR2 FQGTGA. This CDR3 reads CASSFLMEEQYF. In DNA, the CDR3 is TGTGCCAGCAGCTTCTTGATGGAGGAGCAGTACTTC.

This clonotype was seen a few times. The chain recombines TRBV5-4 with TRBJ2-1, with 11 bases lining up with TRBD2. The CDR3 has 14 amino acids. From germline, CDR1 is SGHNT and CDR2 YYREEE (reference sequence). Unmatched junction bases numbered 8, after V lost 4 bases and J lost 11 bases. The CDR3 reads CASSRTSGREQQFF. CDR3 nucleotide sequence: TGTGCCAGCAGCCGGACTAGCGGGCGTGAACAGCAGTTCTTC.

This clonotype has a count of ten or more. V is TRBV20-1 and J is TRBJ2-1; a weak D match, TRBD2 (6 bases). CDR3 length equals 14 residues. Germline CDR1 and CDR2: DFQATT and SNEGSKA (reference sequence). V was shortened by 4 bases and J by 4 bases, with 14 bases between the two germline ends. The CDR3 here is CSATSRDSYNEQFF. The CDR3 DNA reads TGCAGTGCTACAAGCCGGGACTCGTACAATGAGCAGTTCTTC.

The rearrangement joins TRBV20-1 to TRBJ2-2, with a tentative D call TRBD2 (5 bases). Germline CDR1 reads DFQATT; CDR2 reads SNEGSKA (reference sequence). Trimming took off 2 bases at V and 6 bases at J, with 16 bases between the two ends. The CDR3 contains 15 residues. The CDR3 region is CSARNGKGVAGELFF. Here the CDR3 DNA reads TGCAGTGCTAGAAATGGAAAGGGAGTCGCCGGGGAGCTGTTTTTT.

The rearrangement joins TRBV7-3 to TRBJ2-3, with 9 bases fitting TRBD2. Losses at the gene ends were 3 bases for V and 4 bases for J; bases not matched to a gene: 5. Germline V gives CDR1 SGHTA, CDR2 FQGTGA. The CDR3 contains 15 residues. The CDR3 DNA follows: TGTGCCAGCAGCTTTGGCGGGAGGGCCTCAGATACGCAGTATTTT. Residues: CASSFGGRASDTQYF.

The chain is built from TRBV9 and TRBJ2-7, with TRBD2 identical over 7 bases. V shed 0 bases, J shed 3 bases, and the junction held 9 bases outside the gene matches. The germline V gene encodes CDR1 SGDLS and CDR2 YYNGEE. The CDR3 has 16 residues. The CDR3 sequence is CASSVGPGGFLYEQYF. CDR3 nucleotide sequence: TGTGCCAGCAGCGTAGGACCCGGGGGGTTCCTCTACGAGCAGTACTTC.

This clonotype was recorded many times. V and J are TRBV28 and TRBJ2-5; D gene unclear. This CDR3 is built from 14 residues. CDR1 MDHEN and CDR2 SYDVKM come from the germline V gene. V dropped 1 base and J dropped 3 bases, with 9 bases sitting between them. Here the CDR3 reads CASSLFSRKETQYF. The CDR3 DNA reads TGTGCCAGCAGTTTATTCTCCAGGAAAGAGACCCAGTACTTC.

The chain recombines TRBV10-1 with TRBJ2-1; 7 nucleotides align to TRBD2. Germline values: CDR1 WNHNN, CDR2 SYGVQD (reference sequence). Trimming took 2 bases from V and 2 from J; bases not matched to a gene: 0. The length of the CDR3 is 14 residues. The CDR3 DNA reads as TGCGCCAGCAGTGAGGGGACTACCTACAATGAGCAGTTCTTC. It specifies CASSEGTTYNEQFF.

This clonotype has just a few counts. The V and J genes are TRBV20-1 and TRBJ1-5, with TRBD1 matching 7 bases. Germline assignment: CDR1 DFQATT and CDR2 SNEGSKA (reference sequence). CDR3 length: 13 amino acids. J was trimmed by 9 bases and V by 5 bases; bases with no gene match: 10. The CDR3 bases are TGCAGTGCTTACCGGGACAGACTCATGCCCCAGCATTTT. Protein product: CSAYRDRLMPQHF.

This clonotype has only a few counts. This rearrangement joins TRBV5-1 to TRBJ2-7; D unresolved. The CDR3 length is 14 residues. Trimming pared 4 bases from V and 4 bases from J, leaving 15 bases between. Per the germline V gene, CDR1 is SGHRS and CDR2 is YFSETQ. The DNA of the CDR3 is TGCGCCAGCAGCCCTCAAGGGAATCCTTACGAGCAGTACTTC. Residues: CASSPQGNPYEQYF. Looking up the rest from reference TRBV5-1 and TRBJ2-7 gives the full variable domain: KAGVTQTPRYLIKTRGQQVTLSCSPISGHRSVSWYQQTPGQGLQFLFEYFSETQRNKGNFPGRFSGRQFSNSRSEMNVSTLELGDSALYLCASSPQGNPYEQYFGPGTRLTVT.

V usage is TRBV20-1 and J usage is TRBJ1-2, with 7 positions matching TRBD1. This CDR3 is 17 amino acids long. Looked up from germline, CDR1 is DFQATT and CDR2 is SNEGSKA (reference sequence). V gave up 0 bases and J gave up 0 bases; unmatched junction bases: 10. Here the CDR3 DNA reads TGCAGTGCTAGAGACACCAGGGGGGCATCGACTAACTATGGCTACACCTTC. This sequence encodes CSARDTRGASTNYGYTF.

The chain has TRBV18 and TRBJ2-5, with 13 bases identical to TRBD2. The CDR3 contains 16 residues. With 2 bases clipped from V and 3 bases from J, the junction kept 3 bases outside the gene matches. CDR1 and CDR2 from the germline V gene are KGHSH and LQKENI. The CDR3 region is CASSPSGTSGKETQYF. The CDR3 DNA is TGTGCCAGCTCACCATCCGGGACTAGCGGGAAAGAGACCCAGTACTTC.

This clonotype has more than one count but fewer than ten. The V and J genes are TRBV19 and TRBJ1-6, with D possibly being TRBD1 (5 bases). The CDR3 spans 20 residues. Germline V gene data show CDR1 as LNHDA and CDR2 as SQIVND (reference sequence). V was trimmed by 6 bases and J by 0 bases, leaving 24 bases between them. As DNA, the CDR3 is TGTGCCAGTAGAATCATCCGGGACCTCGGAGGTGGCTCCTATAATTCACCCCTCCACTTT. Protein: CASRIIRDLGGGSYNSPLHF.

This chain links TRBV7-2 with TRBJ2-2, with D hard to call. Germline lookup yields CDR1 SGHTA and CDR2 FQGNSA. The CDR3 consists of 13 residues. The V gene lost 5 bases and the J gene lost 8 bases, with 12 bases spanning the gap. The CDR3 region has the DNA TGTGCCAGCAGCCTGGCATCGTTAGGGGAGCTGTTTTTT. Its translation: CASSLASLGELFF.

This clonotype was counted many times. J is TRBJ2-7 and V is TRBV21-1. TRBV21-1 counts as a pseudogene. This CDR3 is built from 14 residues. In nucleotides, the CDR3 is TGTGCCAGCAGCACGACCATAAATCTCTCCGAGCAGTACTTC. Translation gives CASSTTINLSEQYF.

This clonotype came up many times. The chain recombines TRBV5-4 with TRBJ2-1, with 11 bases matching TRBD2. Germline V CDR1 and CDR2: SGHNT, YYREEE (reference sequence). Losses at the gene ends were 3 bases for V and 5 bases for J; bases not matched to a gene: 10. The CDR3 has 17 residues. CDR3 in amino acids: CASSSTSTSGSHNEQFF. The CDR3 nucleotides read TGTGCCAGCAGCTCAACCTCTACTAGCGGGAGCCACAATGAGCAGTTCTTC.

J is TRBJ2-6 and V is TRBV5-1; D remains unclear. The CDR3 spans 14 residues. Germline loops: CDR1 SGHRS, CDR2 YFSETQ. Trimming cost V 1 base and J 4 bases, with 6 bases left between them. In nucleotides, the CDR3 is TGCGCCAGCAGCTTGACGGCGGGGGCCAACGTCCTGACTTTC. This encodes CASSLTAGANVLTF.